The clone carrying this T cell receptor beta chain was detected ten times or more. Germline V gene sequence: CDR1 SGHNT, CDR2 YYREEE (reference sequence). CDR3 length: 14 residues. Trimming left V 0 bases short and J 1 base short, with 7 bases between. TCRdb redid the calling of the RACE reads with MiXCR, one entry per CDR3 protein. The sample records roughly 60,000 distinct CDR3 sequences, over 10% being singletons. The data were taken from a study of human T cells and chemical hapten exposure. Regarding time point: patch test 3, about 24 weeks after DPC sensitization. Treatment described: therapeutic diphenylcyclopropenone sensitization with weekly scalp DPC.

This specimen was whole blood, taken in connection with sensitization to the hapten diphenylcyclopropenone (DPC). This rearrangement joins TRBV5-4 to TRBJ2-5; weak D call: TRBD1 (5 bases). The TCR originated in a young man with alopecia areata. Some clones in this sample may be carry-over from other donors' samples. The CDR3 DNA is TGTGCCAGCAGCTTGGGACAGACCCAAGAGACCCAGTACTTC. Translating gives CASSLGQTQETQYF. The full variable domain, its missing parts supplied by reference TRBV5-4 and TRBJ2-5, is ETGVTQSPTHLIKTRGQQVTLRCSSQSGHNTVSWYQQALGQGPQFIFQYYREEENGRGNFPPRFSGLQFPNYSSELNVNALELDDSALYLCASSLGQTQETQYFGPGTRLLVL.